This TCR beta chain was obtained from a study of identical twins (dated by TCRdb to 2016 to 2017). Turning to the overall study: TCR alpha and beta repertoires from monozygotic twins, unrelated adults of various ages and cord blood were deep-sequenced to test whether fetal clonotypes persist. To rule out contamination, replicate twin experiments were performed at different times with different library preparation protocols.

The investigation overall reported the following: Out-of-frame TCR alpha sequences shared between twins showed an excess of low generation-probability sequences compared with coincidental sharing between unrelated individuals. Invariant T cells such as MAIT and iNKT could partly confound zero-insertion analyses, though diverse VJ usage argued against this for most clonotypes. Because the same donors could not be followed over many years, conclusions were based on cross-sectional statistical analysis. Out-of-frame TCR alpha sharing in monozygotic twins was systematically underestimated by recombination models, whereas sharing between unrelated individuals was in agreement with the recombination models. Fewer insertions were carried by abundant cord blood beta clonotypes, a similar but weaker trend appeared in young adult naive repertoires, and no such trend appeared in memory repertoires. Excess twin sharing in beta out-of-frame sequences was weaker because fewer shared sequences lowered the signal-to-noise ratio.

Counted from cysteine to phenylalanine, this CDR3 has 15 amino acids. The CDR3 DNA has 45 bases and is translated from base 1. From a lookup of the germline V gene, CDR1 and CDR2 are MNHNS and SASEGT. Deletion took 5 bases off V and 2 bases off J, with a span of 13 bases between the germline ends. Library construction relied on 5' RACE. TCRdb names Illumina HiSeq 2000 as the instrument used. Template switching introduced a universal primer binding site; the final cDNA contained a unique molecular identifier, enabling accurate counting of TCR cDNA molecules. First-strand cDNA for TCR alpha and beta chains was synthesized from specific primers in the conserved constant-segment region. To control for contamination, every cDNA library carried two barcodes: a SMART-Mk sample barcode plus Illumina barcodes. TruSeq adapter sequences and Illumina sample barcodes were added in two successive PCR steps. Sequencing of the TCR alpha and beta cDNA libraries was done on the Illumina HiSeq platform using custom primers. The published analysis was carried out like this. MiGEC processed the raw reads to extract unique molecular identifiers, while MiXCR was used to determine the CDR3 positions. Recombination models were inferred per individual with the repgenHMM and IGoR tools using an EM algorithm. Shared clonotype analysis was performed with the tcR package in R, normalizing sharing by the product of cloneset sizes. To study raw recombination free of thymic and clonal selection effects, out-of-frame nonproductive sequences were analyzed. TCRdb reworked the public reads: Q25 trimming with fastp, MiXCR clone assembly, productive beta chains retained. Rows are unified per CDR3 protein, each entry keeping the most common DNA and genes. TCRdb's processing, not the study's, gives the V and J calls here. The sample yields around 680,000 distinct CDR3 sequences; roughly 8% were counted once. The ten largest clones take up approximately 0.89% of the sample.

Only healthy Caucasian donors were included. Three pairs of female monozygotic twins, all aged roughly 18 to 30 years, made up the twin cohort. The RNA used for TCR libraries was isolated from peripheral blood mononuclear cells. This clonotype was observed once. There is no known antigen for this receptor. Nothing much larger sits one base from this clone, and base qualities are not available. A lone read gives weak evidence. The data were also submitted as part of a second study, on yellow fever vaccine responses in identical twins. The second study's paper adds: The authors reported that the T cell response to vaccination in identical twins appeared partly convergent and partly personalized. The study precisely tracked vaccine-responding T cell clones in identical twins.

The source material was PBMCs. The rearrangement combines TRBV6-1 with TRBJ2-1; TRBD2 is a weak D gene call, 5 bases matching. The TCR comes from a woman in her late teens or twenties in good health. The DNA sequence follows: TGTGCCAGCAGTCCCGGGCGGGTTACCTACAATGAGCAGTTCTTC. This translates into CASSPGRVTYNEQFF.